These T cell receptor beta chains were read from a single sample in a study of T cells in Graves' hyperthyroidism and ophthalmopathy. One entry per CDR3 protein, called by TCRdb with MiXCR from the multiplex PCR reads. Of over 250,000 distinct CDR3 sequences in the sample, roughly 13% are singletons; the top ten hold 34%. The sequenced material came from blood. These receptors all stem from a woman aged 40 to 55 with Graves' ophthalmopathy. The CDR3 runs from the conserved cysteine through the conserved F or W. D genes are given only for firm matches. A clone size is listed for some rows: how often the clone was seen (once, few, many), or a class if it is expanded.

clone size: few; V gene: TRBV5-1; D gene: NA; J gene: TRBJ1-4; CDR3 protein: CASSLAGPQALMFF; CDR3 DNA: TGCGCCAGCAGCTTGGCGGGCCCCCAGGCTTTGATGTTTTTT
clone size: many; V gene: TRBV28; D gene: TRBD1; J gene: TRBJ1-2; CDR3 protein: CASSFEDRDAADTF; CDR3 DNA: TGTGCCAGCAGTTTTGAGGACAGGGACGCTGCCGACACCTTC
clone size: few; V gene: TRBV20-1; D gene: TRBD2; J gene: TRBJ2-7; CDR3 protein: CSAREQGLAGLYEQYF; CDR3 DNA: TGCAGTGCTAGAGAACAAGGACTAGCGGGCCTCTACGAGCAGTACTTC
clone size: many; V gene: TRBV5-1; D gene: NA; J gene: TRBJ1-2; CDR3 protein: CASSFATLARTGSDYGYTF; CDR3 DNA: TGCGCCAGCAGCTTCGCAACCCTCGCAAGAACAGGGAGTGACTATGGCTACACCTTC
clone size: NA; V gene: TRBV29-1; D gene: TRBD1; J gene: TRBJ1-5; CDR3 protein: CSATTGGGNQPQHF; CDR3 DNA: TGCAGCGCCACCACAGGGGGAGGGAATCAGCCCCAGCATTTT
clone size: NA; V gene: TRBV20-1; D gene: TRBD1; J gene: TRBJ2-3; CDR3 protein: CSANLWGTGHTDTQYF; CDR3 DNA: TGCAGTGCGAACCTGTGGGGGACAGGCCACACAGATACGCAGTATTTT
clone size: NA; V gene: TRBV5-1; D gene: TRBD1; J gene: TRBJ1-1; CDR3 protein: CASRQGGNTEAFF; CDR3 DNA: TGCGCCAGCAGACAGGGGGGAAACACTGAAGCTTTCTTT
clone size: many; V gene: TRBV5-1; D gene: TRBD2; J gene: TRBJ2-1; CDR3 protein: CASSAGLAGALNSYNEQFF; CDR3 DNA: TGCGCCAGCAGCGCGGGACTAGCGGGGGCCCTAAACTCCTACAATGAGCAGTTCTTC
clone size: many; V gene: TRBV6-1; D gene: TRBD2; J gene: TRBJ2-3; CDR3 protein: CASRRREWGRTDTQYF; CDR3 DNA: TGTGCCAGCAGACGGCGGGAGTGGGGACGCACAGATACGCAGTATTTT
clone size: many; V gene: TRBV11-3; D gene: NA; J gene: TRBJ1-3; CDR3 protein: CASSLYGQTGNTIYF; CDR3 DNA: TGTGCCAGCAGCTTATACGGCCAGACTGGAAACACCATATATTTT
clone size: many; V gene: TRBV11-2; D gene: NA; J gene: TRBJ2-5; CDR3 protein: CASSSVKTQYF; CDR3 DNA: TGTGCCAGCAGCTCCGTGAAGACCCAGTACTTC
clone size: NA; V gene: TRBV28; D gene: NA; J gene: TRBJ2-7; CDR3 protein: CASSSPPRYSYEQYF; CDR3 DNA: TGTGCCAGCAGTTCCCCCCCCCGGTACTCCTACGAGCAGTACTTC
clone size: NA; V gene: TRBV10-3; D gene: NA; J gene: TRBJ1-5; CDR3 protein: CAISEDDSRQPQHF; CDR3 DNA: TGTGCCATCAGTGAGGATGACAGCCGGCAGCCCCAGCATTTT
clone size: many; V gene: TRBV29-1; D gene: NA; J gene: TRBJ1-1; CDR3 protein: CSVEAWNTEAFF; CDR3 DNA: TGCAGCGTTGAAGCTTGGAACACTGAAGCTTTCTTT
clone size: NA; V gene: TRBV7-9; D gene: NA; J gene: TRBJ1-1; CDR3 protein: CASSLDLGPAGTEAFF; CDR3 DNA: TGTGCCAGCAGCTTAGATCTAGGCCCGGCAGGCACTGAAGCTTTCTTT
clone size: few; V gene: TRBV4-2; D gene: TRBD1; J gene: TRBJ1-6; CDR3 protein: CASSQDPGQNSPLHF; CDR3 DNA: TGTGCCAGCAGCCAGGATCCGGGACAGAATTCACCCCTCCACTTT
clone size: few; V gene: TRBV27; D gene: NA; J gene: TRBJ2-5; CDR3 protein: CASSFRRTAGQETQYF; CDR3 DNA: TGTGCCAGCAGTTTTAGAAGGACAGCGGGGCAAGAGACCCAGTACTTC
clone size: few; V gene: TRBV20-1; D gene: NA; J gene: TRBJ2-5; CDR3 protein: CTPGGYLEQETQYF; CDR3 DNA: TGCACTCCCGGCGGCTACCTTGAACAAGAGACCCAGTACTTC
clone size: few; V gene: TRBV7-9; D gene: NA; J gene: TRBJ2-1; CDR3 protein: CASSYPGQIYNEQFF; CDR3 DNA: TGTGCCAGCAGTTATCCGGGACAAATCTACAATGAGCAGTTCTTC
clone size: many; V gene: TRBV3-1; D gene: TRBD2; J gene: TRBJ2-3; CDR3 protein: CASSQGTSFFTDTQYF; CDR3 DNA: TGTGCCAGCAGCCAAGGGACTAGCTTTTTCACAGATACGCAGTATTTT
clone size: many; V gene: TRBV7-2; D gene: TRBD1; J gene: TRBJ1-1; CDR3 protein: CASSDRDRLNTEAFF; CDR3 DNA: TGTGCCAGCAGCGACCGGGACAGGCTTAACACTGAAGCTTTCTTT
clone size: NA; V gene: TRBV19; D gene: NA; J gene: TRBJ1-1; CDR3 protein: CASSIVLNTEAFF; CDR3 DNA: TGTGCCAGTAGTATAGTTTTGAACACTGAAGCTTTCTTT
clone size: few; V gene: TRBV7-8; D gene: TRBD1; J gene: TRBJ2-1; CDR3 protein: CASSPDRVRGTYNEQFF; CDR3 DNA: TGTGCCAGCAGCCCGGACAGGGTAAGGGGTACCTACAATGAGCAGTTCTTC
clone size: many; V gene: TRBV14; D gene: NA; J gene: TRBJ2-3; CDR3 protein: CASSLRGGLTDTQYF; CDR3 DNA: TGTGCCAGCAGCCTTCGTGGGGGGCTGACAGATACGCAGTATTTT
clone size: many; V gene: TRBV29-1; D gene: NA; J gene: TRBJ2-7; CDR3 protein: CSVEETGGPRGEQYF; CDR3 DNA: TGCAGCGTTGAAGAAACGGGCGGCCCCCGTGGCGAGCAGTACTTC
clone size: many; V gene: TRBV24-1; D gene: NA; J gene: TRBJ2-1; CDR3 protein: CATSDSRPSPGRSYNEQFF; CDR3 DNA: TGTGCCACCAGTGATTCCCGTCCCAGCCCCGGCCGCTCCTACAATGAGCAGTTCTTC
clone size: many; V gene: TRBV2; D gene: NA; J gene: TRBJ2-5; CDR3 protein: CASSGQVAGTQYF; CDR3 DNA: TGTGCCAGCAGTGGGCAGGTGGCAGGTACCCAGTACTTC
clone size: NA; V gene: TRBV12-3/TRBV12-4; D gene: NA; J gene: TRBJ2-5; CDR3 protein: CASSDSDLWETQYF; CDR3 DNA: TGTGCCAGCAGCGACTCCGATTTATGGGAGACCCAGTACTTC
clone size: many; V gene: TRBV28; D gene: NA; J gene: TRBJ2-4; CDR3 protein: CASSSGLSAKNIQYF; CDR3 DNA: TGTGCCAGCAGTTCGGGACTGTCAGCCAAAAACATTCAGTACTTC